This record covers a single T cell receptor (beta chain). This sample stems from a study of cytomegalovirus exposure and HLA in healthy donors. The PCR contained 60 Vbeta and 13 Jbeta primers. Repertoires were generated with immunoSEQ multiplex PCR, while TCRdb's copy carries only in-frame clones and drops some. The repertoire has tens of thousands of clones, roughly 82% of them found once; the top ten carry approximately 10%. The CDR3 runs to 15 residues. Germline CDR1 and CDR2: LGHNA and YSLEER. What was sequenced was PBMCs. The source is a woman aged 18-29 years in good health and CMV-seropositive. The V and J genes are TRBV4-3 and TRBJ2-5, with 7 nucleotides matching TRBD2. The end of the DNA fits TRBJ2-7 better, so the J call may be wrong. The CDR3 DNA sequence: TGCGCCAGCAGCCAAGATCCAGCGGGACCCTACGAGCAGTACTTC. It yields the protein CASSQDPAGPYEQYF.